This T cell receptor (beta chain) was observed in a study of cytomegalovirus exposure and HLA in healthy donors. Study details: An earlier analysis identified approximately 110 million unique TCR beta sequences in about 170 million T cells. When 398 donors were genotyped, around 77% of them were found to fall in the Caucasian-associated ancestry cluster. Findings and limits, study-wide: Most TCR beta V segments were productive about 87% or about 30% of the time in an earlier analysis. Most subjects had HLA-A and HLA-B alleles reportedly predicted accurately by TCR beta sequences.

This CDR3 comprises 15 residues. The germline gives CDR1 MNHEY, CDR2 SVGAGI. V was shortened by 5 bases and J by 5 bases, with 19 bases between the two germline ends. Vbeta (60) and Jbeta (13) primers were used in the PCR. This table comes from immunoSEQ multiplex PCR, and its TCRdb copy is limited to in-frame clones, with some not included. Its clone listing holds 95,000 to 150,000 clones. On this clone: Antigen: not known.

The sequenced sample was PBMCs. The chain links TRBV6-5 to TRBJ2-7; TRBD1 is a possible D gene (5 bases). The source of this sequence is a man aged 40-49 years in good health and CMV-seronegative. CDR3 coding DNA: TGTGCCAGCAGTCGTTGGGGCAGGGTGTCTCACGAGCAGTACTTC. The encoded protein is CASSRWGRVSHEQYF.